This is a list of T cell receptor beta chains from one sample in a study of T cell changes during pregnancy in multiple sclerosis. Profiling relied on immunoSEQ multiplex PCR, and the TCRdb table lists in-frame clones only, not all of them. The sample has over 50,000 clones, roughly 93% seen once. The sample consisted of peripheral blood, taken in the second trimester of pregnancy. These receptors were obtained from a female donor with multiple sclerosis, enrolled in a pregnancy study. Both conserved end residues are part of each CDR3. A D gene is named only where the DNA matches it firmly. Part of the rows lack a size; the others show once, few, many or a class for expanded clones.

D gene	V gene	J gene	clone size	CDR3 protein	CDR3 DNA
TRBD2	TRBV9	TRBJ2-3	.	CASSVGLSISGRAPDTQYF	TGTGCCAGCAGCGTAGGGCTCTCGATTAGCGGGAGGGCCCCAGATACGCAGTATTTT
TRBD2	TRBV13	TRBJ2-1	once	CASSLALAGALNEQFF	TGTGCCAGCAGCTTGGCCCTAGCGGGAGCATTGAATGAGCAGTTCTTC
TRBD1	TRBV7-2	TRBJ1-2	few	CASSLGTASYGYTF	TGTGCCAGCAGCCTCGGGACAGCGAGCTATGGCTACACCTTC
.	TRBV5-6	TRBJ2-1	once	CASSSRRGQAYNEQFF	TGTGCCAGCAGCAGTCGTAGGGGTCAGGCTTACAATGAGCAGTTCTTC
.	TRBV7-3	TRBJ2-5	.	CASSLDRGGETQYF	TGTGCCAGCAGCTTGGACAGAGGCGGAGAGACCCAGTACTTC
.	TRBV15	TRBJ2-7	.	CATSRDGGEQYF	TGTGCCACCAGCAGAGATGGAGGGGAGCAGTACTTC
TRBD2	TRBV11-3	TRBJ2-3	.	CASSPRLGWTSGRTDTQYF	TGTGCCAGCAGCCCACGCCTCGGATGGACTAGCGGACGCACAGATACGCAGTATTTT
TRBD2	TRBV29-1	TRBJ2-3	.	CSVEGLTSTDTQYF	TGCAGCGTTGAGGGACTAACTAGCACAGATACGCAGTATTTT
.	TRBV5-8	TRBJ2-3	.	CASSPRQNTDTQYF	TGTGCCAGCAGTCCTCGACAGAACACAGATACGCAGTATTTT
TRBD1	TRBV19	TRBJ2-4	once	CASTPTGGGYIQYF	TGTGCCAGTACCCCGACAGGGGGAGGGTACATTCAGTACTTC
.	TRBV11-2	TRBJ2-7	once	CASSLGLSGGQPYEQYF	TGTGCCAGCAGCTTAGGGCTTTCGGGGGGACAACCCTACGAGCAGTACTTC
.	TRBV15	TRBJ2-7	.	CATSRGGDYEQYF	TGTGCCACCAGCAGAGGAGGAGACTACGAGCAGTACTTC
.	TRBV4-2	TRBJ2-3	once	CASSQSLGAVSTDTQYF	TGTGCCAGCAGCCAGTCCCTGGGGGCGGTTAGCACAGATACGCAGTATTTT
TRBD1	TRBV28	TRBJ1-2	.	CASSQTGVGYTF	TGTGCCAGCAGTCAGACAGGGGTTGGCTACACCTTC
.	TRBV30	TRBJ1-3	.	CAWSSIAGSGNTIYF	TGTGCCTGGAGTTCTATAGCCGGCTCTGGAAACACCATATATTTT
TRBD1	TRBV6-5	TRBJ2-4	.	CASSYWGQGNIQYF	TGTGCCAGCAGTTACTGGGGACAGGGGAACATTCAGTACTTC
TRBD1	TRBV6-5	TRBJ1-4	.	CASRTGTGTQEKLFF	TGTGCCAGCAGAACCGGGACAGGGACTCAGGAAAAACTGTTTTTT
TRBD2	TRBV19	TRBJ2-5	.	CASSMASGQETQYF	TGTGCCAGTAGTATGGCTAGCGGACAAGAGACCCAGTACTTC
TRBD2	TRBV11-2	TRBJ2-1	.	CASSLDFWTSGNNEQFF	TGTGCCAGCAGCTTAGATTTTTGGACTAGCGGTAACAATGAGCAGTTCTTC
TRBD2	TRBV11-3	TRBJ2-3	.	CASRPRTSGSTDTQYF	TGTGCCAGCAGACCGAGGACTAGCGGGAGCACAGATACGCAGTATTTT
TRBD2	TRBV28	TRBJ2-1	.	CASGKRRLAGQFNEQFF	TGTGCCAGCGGAAAAAGGCGGCTAGCGGGACAATTCAATGAGCAGTTCTTC
.	TRBV6-1	TRBJ1-5	.	CASSDQGTQPQHF	TGTGCCAGCAGTGATCAGGGTACTCAGCCCCAGCATTTT
.	TRBV28	TRBJ2-7	.	CASSFWDTAYEQYF	TGTGCCAGCAGTTTTTGGGACACAGCCTACGAGCAGTACTTC
.	TRBV28	TRBJ1-1	.	CASRSRGGDEAFF	TGTGCCAGCAGATCTAGGGGGGGCGATGAAGCTTTCTTT
TRBD2	TRBV28	TRBJ2-1	.	CASSLAGVLNEQFF	TGTGCCAGCAGCCTAGCGGGAGTGCTCAATGAGCAGTTCTTC
.	TRBV6-4	TRBJ2-1	.	CASSDGRGSSDEQFF	TGTGCCAGCAGTGACGGGAGGGGGAGTAGTGATGAGCAGTTCTTC
TRBD1	TRBV2	TRBJ1-1	.	CASRPQGFGTEAFF	TGTGCCAGCAGGCCACAGGGGTTCGGTACTGAAGCTTTCTTT
TRBD2	TRBV4-3	TRBJ2-1	once	CASSQEIVAGGVYNEQFF	TGCGCCAGCAGCCAAGAAATCGTGGCGGGAGGGGTCTACAATGAGCAGTTCTTC
.	TRBV28	TRBJ2-7	.	CASSPTDTTYEQYF	TGTGCCAGCAGTCCGACAGATACCACCTACGAGCAGTACTTC
.	TRBV7-2	TRBJ2-6	.	CASKKRVTALSGANVLTF	TGTGCCAGCAAAAAAAGGGTGACAGCCCTCTCTGGGGCCAACGTCCTGACTTTC
.	TRBV4-1	TRBJ1-2	.	CASSQGESFNYGYTF	TGCGCCAGCAGCCAAGGGGAGTCGTTTAACTATGGCTACACCTTC
TRBD1	TRBV5-4	TRBJ2-6	.	CASRQWTGESSGANVLTF	TGTGCCAGCAGACAATGGACAGGTGAAAGCTCTGGGGCCAACGTCCTGACTTTC
TRBD2	TRBV5-5	TRBJ2-1	.	CASIPRSGGSYNEQFF	TGTGCCAGCATCCCCCGTAGCGGGGGCTCCTACAATGAGCAGTTCTTC
TRBD1	TRBV27	TRBJ1-5	.	CASSPWTGISNQPQHF	TGTGCCAGCAGTCCCTGGACAGGGATAAGCAATCAGCCCCAGCATTTT
.	TRBV7-9	TRBJ2-7	few	CASSFVGQRNYEQYF	TGTGCCAGCAGCTTCGTTGGACAGAGGAACTACGAGCAGTACTTC
TRBD1	TRBV7-2	TRBJ2-3	.	CASSSDRVYTDTQYF	TGTGCCAGCAGCTCGGACAGGGTTTACACAGATACGCAGTATTTT
.	TRBV6-1	TRBJ2-7	.	CASRAQGSSYEQYF	TGTGCCAGCAGAGCTCAGGGGAGCTCCTACGAGCAGTACTTC
TRBD2	TRBV13	TRBJ2-3	.	CASSTGLAVDTQYF	TGTGCCAGCAGCACGGGACTAGCGGTAGATACGCAGTATTTT
TRBD1	TRBV5-1	TRBJ2-1	.	CASSLFGQGSSEQFF	TGCGCCAGCAGCTTATTTGGACAGGGGTCGTCTGAGCAGTTCTTC
.	TRBV4-3	TRBJ2-5	.	CASSQVEAPWETQYF	TGCGCCAGCAGCCAAGTTGAGGCCCCTTGGGAGACCCAGTACTTC
.	TRBV28	TRBJ1-1	.	CASSLWGGGDEAFF	TGTGCCAGCAGTTTATGGGGGGGAGGGGATGAAGCTTTCTTT
.	TRBV7-6	TRBJ1-2	.	CASSLSGDGYTF	TGTGCCAGCAGCTTAAGCGGGGACGGCTACACCTTC